This entry describes one T cell receptor beta chain. This CDR3 is built from 18 residues. V was pared by 5 bases and J by 4 bases, with 17 bases of the junction left unmatched. Per germline, CDR1 SGHTA and CDR2 FQGNSA. Using immunoSEQ multiplex PCR, the repertoire was profiled, and TCRdb retains in-frame clones only, with some absent. The data show over 200,000 clones, with about 90% seen just once and roughly 2% held by the top ten. These data belong to a study of blood T cell repertoires in COVID-19. Sequencing used peripheral blood. The source of this sequence is a man between 40 and 49 years old with active or convalescent COVID-19. This sequence joins TRBV7-2 and TRBJ2-4, with 7 bases aligning to TRBD1. CDR3 loop: CASSPPLGRGPIKNIQYF. The CDR3 nucleotides are TGTGCCAGCAGCCCCCCACTGGGTAGGGGGCCCATAAAAAACATTCAGTACTTC.